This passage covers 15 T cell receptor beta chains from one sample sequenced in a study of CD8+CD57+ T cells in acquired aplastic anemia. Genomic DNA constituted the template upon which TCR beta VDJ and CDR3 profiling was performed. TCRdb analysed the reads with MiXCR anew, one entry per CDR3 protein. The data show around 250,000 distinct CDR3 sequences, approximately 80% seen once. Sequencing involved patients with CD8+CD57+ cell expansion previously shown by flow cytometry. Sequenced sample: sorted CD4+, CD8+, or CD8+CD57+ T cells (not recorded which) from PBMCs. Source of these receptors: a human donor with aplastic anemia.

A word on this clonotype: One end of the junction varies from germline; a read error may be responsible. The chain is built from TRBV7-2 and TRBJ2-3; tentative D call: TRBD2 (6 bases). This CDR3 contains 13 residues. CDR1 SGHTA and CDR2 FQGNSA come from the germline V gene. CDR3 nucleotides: TGTGCCAGCGGGGCCGGGGGTGCTGATACGCAGTTTTTT. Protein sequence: CASGAGGADTQFF.

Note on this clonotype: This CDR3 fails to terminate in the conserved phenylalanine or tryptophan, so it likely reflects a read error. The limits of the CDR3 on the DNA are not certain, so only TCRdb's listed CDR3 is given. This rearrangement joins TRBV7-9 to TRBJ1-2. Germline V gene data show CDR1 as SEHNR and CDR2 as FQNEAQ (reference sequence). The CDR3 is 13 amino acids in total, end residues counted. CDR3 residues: CASSGLLAGKPET.

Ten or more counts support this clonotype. CDR3 nucleotide sequence: TGTGCCACCAGCAGAGCTACAGGGGATGGGGCCAACGTCCTGACTTTC. Amino acid sequence: CATSRATGDGANVLTF. The chain couples TRBV15 to TRBJ2-6; 7 bases fit TRBD1. Germline trimming cut 1 base from V and 3 bases from J; bases unmatched to any gene: 3. The CDR3 runs to 16 residues. Germline V CDR1 and CDR2: LNHNV, YYDKDF (reference sequence).

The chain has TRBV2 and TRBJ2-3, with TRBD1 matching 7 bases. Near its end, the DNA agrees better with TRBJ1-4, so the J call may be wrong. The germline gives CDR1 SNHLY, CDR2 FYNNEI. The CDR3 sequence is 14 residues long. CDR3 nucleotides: TGTGCCAGCAGCTGGGACAGTCATCCTGAAAAACTGTTTTTT. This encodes CASSWDSHPEKLFF.

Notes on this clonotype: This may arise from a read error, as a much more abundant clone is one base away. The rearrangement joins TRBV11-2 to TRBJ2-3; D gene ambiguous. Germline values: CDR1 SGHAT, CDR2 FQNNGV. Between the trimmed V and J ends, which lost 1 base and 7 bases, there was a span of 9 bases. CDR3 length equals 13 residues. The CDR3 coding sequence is TGTGCCAGCAGCTTAGCGGCAGGTCATACGCAGTATTTT. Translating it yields CASSLAAGHTQYF.

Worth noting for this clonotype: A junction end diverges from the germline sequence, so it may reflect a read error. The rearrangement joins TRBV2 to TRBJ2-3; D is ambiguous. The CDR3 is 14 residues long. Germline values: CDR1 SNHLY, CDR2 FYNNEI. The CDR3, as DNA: TGTGCCAGCAGCCTAGAGTGTATTTTGGATACACAGTATTTT. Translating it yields CASSLECILDTQYF.

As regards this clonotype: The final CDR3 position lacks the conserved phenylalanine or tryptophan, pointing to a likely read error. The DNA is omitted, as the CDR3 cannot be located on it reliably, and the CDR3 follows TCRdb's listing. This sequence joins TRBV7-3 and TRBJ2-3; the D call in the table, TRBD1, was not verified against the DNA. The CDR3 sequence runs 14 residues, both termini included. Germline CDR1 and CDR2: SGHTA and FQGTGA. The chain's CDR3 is CASSRQANAVKHCI.

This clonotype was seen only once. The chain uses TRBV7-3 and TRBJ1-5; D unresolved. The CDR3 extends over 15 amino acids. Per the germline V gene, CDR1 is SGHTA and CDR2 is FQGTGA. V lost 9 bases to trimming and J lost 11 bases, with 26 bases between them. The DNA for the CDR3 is TGTGCCAGTAGTATTTCCGGGAGTTGGAAACAGACCCAGCATTTT. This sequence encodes CASSISGSWKQTQHF.

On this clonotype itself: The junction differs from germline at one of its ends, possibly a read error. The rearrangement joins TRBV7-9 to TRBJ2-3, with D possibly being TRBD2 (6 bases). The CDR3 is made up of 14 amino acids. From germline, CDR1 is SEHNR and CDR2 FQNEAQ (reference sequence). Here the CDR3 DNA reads TGTGCCAGCAGCTTTGCAGGAGGTGGGGGGAGCGAGGATTTT. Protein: CASSFAGGGGSEDF.

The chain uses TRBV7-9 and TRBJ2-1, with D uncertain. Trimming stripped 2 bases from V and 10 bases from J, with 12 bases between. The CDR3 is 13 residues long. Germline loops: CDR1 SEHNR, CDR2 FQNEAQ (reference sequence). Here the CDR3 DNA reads TGTGCCAGCAGCTTACGCGCCGCCGCCGAGCAGTTCTTC. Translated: CASSLRAAAEQFF.

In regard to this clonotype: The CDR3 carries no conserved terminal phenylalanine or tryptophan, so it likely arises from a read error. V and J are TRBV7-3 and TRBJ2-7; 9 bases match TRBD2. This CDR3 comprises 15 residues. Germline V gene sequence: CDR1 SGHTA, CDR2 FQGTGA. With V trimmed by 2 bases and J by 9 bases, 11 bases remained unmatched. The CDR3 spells CASSLGSGRTDTQYL. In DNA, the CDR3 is TGTGCCAGCAGCTTAGGTAGCGGGAGAACAGATACGCAGTACCTC.

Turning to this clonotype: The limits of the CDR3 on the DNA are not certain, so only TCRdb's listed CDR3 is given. CDR3 loop: CASSSAGTQYFDPF. V and J are TRBV7-9 and TRBJ2-3; the listed D gene, TRBD2, was not tested against the DNA. The CDR3 contains 14 residues when both ends are counted. The germline gives CDR1 SEHNR, CDR2 FQNEAQ (reference sequence).

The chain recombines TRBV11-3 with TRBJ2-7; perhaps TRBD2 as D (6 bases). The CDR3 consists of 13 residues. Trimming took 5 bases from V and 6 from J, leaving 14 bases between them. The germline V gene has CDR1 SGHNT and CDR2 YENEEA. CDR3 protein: CASSPPRGSEQYF. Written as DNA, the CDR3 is TGTGCCAGCAGCCCACCGCGGGGAAGCGAGCAGTACTTC.

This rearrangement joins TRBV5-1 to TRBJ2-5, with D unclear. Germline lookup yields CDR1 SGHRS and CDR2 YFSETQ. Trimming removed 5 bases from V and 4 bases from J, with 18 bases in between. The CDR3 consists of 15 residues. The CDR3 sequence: CASSLNSNTPETQYF. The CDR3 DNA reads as TGCGCCAGCAGTTTAAATAGCAATACACCAGAGACCCAGTACTTC.

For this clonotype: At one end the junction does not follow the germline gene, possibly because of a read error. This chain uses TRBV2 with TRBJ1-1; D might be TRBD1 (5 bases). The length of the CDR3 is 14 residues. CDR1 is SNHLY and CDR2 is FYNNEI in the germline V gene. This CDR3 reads CASGDWGTDTEYFF. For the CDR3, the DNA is TGTGCCAGCGGGGATTGGGGCACCGACACGGAGTATTTTTTT.